This TCR beta chain was identified in a study of shared clonotypes between healthy human individuals. The data were produced by immunoSEQ multiplex PCR, yet TCRdb's version contains in-frame clones alone and is incomplete. This table has about 610,000 clones, roughly 96% appearing once. The ends lost 6 bases at V and 7 bases at J; junction bases unmatched: 14. Germline lookup yields CDR1 MNHEY and CDR2 SMNVEV (reference sequence). CDR3 size: 17 residues. It was CD45RO-negative cells, positively selected for CCR7, that made up naive CD8 cells, with terminally differentiated effector memory CD45RA+ cells excluded.

The sequence derives from a young woman in good health. Sequenced: naive CD8+ T cells sorted from blood. The chain recombines TRBV27 with TRBJ2-2, with TRBD1 identical over 10 bases. This CDR3 is CASRPSVGQGYYGELFF. The CDR3, as DNA: TGTGCCAGCAGACCTAGCGTGGGACAGGGGTACTACGGGGAGCTGTTTTTT.